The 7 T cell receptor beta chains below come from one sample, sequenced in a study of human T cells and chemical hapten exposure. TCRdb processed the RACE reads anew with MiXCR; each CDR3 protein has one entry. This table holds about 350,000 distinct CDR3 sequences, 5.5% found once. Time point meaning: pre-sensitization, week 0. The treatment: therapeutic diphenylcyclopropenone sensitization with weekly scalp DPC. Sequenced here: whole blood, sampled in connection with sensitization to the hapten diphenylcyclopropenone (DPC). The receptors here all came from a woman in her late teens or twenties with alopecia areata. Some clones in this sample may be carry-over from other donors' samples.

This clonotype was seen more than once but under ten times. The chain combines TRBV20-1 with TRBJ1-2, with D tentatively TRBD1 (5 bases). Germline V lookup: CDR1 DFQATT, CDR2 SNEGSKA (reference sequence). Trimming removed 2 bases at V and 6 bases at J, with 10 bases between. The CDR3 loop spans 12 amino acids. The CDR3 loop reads CSARSGADGYTF. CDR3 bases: TGCAGTGCTAGATCTGGGGCTGATGGCTACACCTTC.

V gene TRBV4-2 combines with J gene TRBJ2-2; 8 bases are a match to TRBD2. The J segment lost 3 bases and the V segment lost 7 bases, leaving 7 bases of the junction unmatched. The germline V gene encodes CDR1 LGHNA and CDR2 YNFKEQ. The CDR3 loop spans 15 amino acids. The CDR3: CASNRAGVDTGELFF. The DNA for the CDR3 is TGTGCCAGCAACAGAGCGGGGGTCGACACCGGGGAGCTGTTTTTT.

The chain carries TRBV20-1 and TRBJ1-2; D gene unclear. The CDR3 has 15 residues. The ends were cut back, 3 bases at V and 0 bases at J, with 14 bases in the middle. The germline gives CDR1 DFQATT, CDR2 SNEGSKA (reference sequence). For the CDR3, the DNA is TGCAGTGCTAGTCCTAGGATGCAGCCTAACTATGGCTACACCTTC. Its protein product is CSASPRMQPNYGYTF.

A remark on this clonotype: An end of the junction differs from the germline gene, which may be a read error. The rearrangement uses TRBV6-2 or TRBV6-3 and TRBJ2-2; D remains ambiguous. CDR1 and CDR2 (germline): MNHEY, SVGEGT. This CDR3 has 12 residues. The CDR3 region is CASTYRTGELFF. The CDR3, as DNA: TGTGCCAGCACTTACCGGACCGGGGAGCTGTTTTTT.

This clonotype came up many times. The CDR3 spells CSVEDYGVEGYTF. CDR3 coding DNA: TGCAGCGTTGAAGATTATGGGGTTGAAGGCTACACCTTC. The chain uses TRBV29-1 and TRBJ1-2; D is undetermined. V lost 0 bases and J lost 8, with 13 bases in between. The CDR3 has 13 amino acids. CDR1 SQVTM and CDR2 ANQGSEA come from the germline V gene.

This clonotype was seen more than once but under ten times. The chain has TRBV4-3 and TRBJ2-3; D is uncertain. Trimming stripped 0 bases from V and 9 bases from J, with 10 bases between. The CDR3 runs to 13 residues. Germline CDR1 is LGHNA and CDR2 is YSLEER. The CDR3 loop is CASSQEYVLTQYF. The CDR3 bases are TGCGCCAGCAGCCAAGAGTACGTCCTAACGCAGTATTTT.

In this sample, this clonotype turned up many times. The CDR3 DNA follows: TGTGCCAGCAGACCCCAGTCAGGACAGGGTGGGGAAAGCTACACCTTC. This codes for CASRPQSGQGGESYTF. The rearrangement links TRBV6-6 to TRBJ1-2; 8 nucleotides match TRBD1. The V segment lost 6 bases and the J segment 9 bases; nucleotides outside the gene matches: 18. The CDR3 totals 16 residues. Germline CDR1 reads MNHNY; CDR2 reads SVGAGI (reference sequence).